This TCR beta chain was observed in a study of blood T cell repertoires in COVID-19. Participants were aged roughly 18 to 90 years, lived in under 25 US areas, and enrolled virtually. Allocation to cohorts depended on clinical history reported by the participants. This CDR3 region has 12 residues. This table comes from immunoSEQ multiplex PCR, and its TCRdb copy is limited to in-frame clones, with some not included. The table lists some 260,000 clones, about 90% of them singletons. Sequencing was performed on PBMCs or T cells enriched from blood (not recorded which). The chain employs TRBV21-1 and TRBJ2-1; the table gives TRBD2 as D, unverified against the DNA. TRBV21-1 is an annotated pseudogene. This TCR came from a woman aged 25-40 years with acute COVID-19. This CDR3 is CAPEDFNNEQFF. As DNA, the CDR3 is TGTGCCCCCGAGGACTTTAACAATGAGCAGTTCTTC.